The 7 T cell receptor beta chains reported below all come from one sample, sequenced in a study of blood T cell repertoires in COVID-19. Assay: immunoSEQ multiplex PCR; the TCRdb copy retains only in-frame clones and omits some. The table records 90,000 to 150,000 clones, around 86% of them present only once. Sequencing was carried out using peripheral blood. The receptor set was obtained from an elderly man with acute or convalescent COVID-19.

The rearrangement uses TRBV5-1 and TRBJ1-2; D ambiguous. Germline CDR1 SGHRS, CDR2 YFSETQ. This CDR3 is 15 amino acids long. The germline V and J ends were trimmed by 0 bases and 6 bases, with 15 bases remaining between them. This CDR3 is CASSLGPAGGDGYTF. CDR3 DNA sequence: TGCGCCAGCAGCTTGGGCCCTGCGGGTGGGGATGGCTACACCTTC.

This clone was seen just once. V usage is TRBV6-5 and J usage is TRBJ1-3; 9 bases line up with TRBD1. CDR1 and CDR2 from the germline V gene are MNHEY and SVGAGI. J was trimmed by 4 bases and V by 6 bases; bases with no gene match: 4. The CDR3 is 14 amino acids. CDR3: CASSWTGEGNTIYF. CDR3 nucleotide sequence: TGTGCCAGCAGCTGGACAGGGGAAGGAAACACCATATATTTT.

In its sample, this clone was seen a few times. The J gene is TRBJ2-5, the V gene TRBV7-9, with D possibly being TRBD2 (6 bases). CDR1 is SEHNR, CDR2 FQNEAQ, per germline (reference sequence). V was trimmed by 5 bases and J by 7 bases, leaving 17 bases between them. The CDR3 covers 14 residues. CDR3 coding DNA: TGTGCCAGCAGCCTGGCGGAGGGGTTCGGGACCCAGTACTTC. It is translated as CASSLAEGFGTQYF.

The rearrangement joins TRBV3-1 (or the pseudogene TRBV3-2) to TRBJ1-1, with TRBD1 matching 9 bases. This CDR3 contains 15 residues. Germline V lookup: CDR1 LGHDT, CDR2 YNNKEL (reference sequence). V lost 1 base and J lost 9; bases outside the gene matches: 9. The CDR3 DNA sequence: TGTGCCAGCAGCCAAGGCGCACAGGGGGCGCAAAAAGCTTTCTTT. Protein product: CASSQGAQGAQKAFF.

This chain uses TRBV6-2 or TRBV6-3 with TRBJ2-1; 9 nucleotides align to TRBD2. The trim removed 1 base at V and 5 bases at J, leaving 9 bases unmatched. There are 17 residues in the CDR3. Germline V lookup: CDR1 MNHEY, CDR2 SVGEGT. The CDR3 DNA follows: TGTGCCAGCAGTTACTATAGGGTAGCGGGGGACCACAATGAGCAGTTCTTC. It specifies CASSYYRVAGDHNEQFF.

This clone was counted a few times. This chain joins TRBV7-3 and TRBJ2-5; D may be TRBD2 (6 bases). V shed 0 bases and J shed 1 base, with 9 bases lying between them. Germline CDR1 is SGHTA and CDR2 is FQGTGA. This CDR3 is 15 amino acids long. CDR3 nucleotides: TGTGCCAGCAGCTTAACTGCGGGGCGCCAAGAGACCCAGTACTTC. This sequence encodes CASSLTAGRQETQYF.

The chain is built from TRBV5-8 and TRBJ2-7, with 9 nucleotides matching TRBD1. CDR1 is SGHTS, CDR2 YDEGEE, per germline. V lost 0 bases, J lost 4 bases, and 5 bases stayed unmatched. The CDR3 has 15 residues. CDR3 DNA sequence: TGTGCCAGCAGCTTGGCCGGGACAGGGTTATACGAGCAGTACTTC. This gives the protein CASSLAGTGLYEQYF. Looking up the rest from reference TRBV5-8 and TRBJ2-7 gives the full variable domain: EAGVTQSPTHLIKTRGQQATLRCSPISGHTSVYWYQQALGLGLQFLLWYDEGEERNRGNFPPRFSGRQFPNYSSELNVNALELEDSALYLCASSLAGTGLYEQYFGPGTRLTVT.